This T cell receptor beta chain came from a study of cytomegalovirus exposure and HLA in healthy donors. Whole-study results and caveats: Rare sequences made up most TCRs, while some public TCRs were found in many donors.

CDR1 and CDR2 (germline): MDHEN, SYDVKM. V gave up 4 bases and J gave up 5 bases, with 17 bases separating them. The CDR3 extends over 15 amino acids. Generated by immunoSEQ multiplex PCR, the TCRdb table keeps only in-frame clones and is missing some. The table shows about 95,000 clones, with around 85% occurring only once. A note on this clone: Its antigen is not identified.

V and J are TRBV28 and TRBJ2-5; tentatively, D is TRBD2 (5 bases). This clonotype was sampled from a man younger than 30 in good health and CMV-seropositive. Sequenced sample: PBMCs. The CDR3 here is CASSSVGMVLETQYF. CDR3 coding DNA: TGTGCCAGCAGTTCCGTCGGGATGGTTTTGGAGACCCAGTACTTC.